This T cell receptor (beta chain) derives from a study of cytomegalovirus exposure and HLA in healthy donors. Primers: 60 Vbeta forward and 13 Jbeta reverse. Sequenced by immunoSEQ multiplex PCR; TCRdb stores in-frame clones only, minus some. The sample holds about 75,000 clones, 84% seen once. Of note for this clone: Antigen: not known.

Study conclusions and caveats: An apparent linkage of common viral pathogens to several of the most significant clusters emerged in a later analysis. HLA-A and HLA-B allele assignments for most subjects were reportedly predicted accurately using TCR beta sequences. The classifier reportedly diagnosed cytomegalovirus status with high sensitivity and specificity.

Nominal health characterized the donors when sampled, though unrecorded immune exposures were likely. The CDR3 loop spans 13 amino acids. After removal of 5 bases from V and 9 bases from J, the junction contained 4 bases not matched to a gene. The germline gives CDR1 LNHDA, CDR2 SQIVND (reference sequence). Sequencing used PBMCs. This receptor was obtained from a man in his sixties or seventies in good health and CMV-seropositive. The chain couples TRBV19 to TRBJ1-5; TRBD1 matches at 10 bases. The CDR3 reads CASSRQGAPPQHF. The DNA for the CDR3 is TGTGCCAGTAGTCGACAGGGGGCCCCGCCCCAGCATTTT.